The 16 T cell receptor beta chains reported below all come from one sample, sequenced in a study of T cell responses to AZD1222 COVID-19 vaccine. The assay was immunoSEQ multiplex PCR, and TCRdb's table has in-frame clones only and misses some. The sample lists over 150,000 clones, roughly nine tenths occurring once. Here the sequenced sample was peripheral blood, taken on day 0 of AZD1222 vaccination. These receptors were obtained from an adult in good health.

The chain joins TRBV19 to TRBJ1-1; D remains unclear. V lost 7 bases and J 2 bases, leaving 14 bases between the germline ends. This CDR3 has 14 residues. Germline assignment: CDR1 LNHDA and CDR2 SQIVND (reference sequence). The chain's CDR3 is CASKPGGVNTEAFF. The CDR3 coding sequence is TGTGCCAGTAAGCCAGGCGGGGTTAACACTGAAGCTTTCTTT.

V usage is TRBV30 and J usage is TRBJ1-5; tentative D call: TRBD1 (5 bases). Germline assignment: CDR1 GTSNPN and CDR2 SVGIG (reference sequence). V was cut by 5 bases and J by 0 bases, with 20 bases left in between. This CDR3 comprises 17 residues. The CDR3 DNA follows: TGTGCCTGGGACCAGGCCCGGGGACCGAATAGCAATCAGCCCCAGCATTTT. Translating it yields CAWDQARGPNSNQPQHF.

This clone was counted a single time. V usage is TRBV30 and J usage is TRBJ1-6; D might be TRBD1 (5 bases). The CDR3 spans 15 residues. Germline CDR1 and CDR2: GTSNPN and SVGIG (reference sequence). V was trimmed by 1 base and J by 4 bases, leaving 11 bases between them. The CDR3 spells CAWSDRSLYNSPLHF. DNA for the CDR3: TGTGCCTGGAGTGACAGGTCATTATATAATTCACCCCTCCACTTT.

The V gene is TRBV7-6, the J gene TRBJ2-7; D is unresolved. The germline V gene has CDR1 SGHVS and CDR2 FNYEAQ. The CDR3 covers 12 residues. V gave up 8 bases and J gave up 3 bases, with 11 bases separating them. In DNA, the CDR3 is TGTGCCAGCGCTGATTCCGGCTACGAGCAGTACTTC. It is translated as CASADSGYEQYF.

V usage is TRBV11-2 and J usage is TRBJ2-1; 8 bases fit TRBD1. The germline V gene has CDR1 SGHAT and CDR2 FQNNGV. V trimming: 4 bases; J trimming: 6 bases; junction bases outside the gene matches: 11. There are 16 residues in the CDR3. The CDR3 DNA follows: TGTGCCAGCAGCTACCTAACAGGGGGAAACCTCAATGAGCAGTTCTTC. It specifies CASSYLTGGNLNEQFF.

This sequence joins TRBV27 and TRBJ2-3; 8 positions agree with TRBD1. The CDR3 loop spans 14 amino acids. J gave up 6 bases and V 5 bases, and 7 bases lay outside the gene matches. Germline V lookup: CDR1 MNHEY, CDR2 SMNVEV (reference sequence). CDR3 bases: TGTGCCAGCAGTCCCCGGACAGGGCTTGATACGCAGTATTTT. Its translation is CASSPRTGLDTQYF.

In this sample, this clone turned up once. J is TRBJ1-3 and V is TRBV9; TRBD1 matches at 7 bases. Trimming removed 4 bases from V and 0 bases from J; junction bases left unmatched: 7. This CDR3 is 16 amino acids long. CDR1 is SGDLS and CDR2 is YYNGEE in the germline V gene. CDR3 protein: CASSSQGSLSGNTIYF. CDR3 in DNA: TGTGCCAGCAGCTCACAGGGGTCGCTCTCTGGAAACACCATATATTTT.

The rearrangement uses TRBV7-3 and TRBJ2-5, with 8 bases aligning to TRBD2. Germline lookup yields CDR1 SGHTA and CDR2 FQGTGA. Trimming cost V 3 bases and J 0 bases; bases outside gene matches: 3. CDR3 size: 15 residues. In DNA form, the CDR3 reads TGTGCCAGCAGCTTGGGCGGGGGGAACCAAGAGACCCAGTACTTC. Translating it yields CASSLGGGNQETQYF.

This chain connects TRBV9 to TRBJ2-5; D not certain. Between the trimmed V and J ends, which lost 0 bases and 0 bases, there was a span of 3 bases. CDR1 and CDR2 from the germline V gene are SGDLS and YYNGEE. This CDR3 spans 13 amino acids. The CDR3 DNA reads TGTGCCAGCAGCGTAGGCCACCAAGAGACCCAGTACTTC. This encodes CASSVGHQETQYF.

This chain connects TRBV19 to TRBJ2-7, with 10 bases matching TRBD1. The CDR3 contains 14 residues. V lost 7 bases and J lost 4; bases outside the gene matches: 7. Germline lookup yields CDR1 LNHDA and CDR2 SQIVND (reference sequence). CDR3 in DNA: TGTGCCAGTAAAATGGACAGGGGGAGTTACGAGCAGTACTTC. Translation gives CASKMDRGSYEQYF. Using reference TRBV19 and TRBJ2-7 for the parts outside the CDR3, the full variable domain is DGGITQSPKYLFRKEGQNVTLSCEQNLNHDAMYWYRQDPGQGLRLIYYSQIVNDFQKGDIAEGYSVSREKKESFPLTVTSAQKNPTAFYLCASKMDRGSYEQYFGPGTRLTVT.

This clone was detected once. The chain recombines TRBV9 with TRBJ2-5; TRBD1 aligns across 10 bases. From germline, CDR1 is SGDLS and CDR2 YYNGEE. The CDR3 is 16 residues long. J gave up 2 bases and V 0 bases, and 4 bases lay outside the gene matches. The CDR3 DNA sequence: TGTGCCAGCAGCGTAGCGGGACAGGGGCAACAAGAGACCCAGTACTTC. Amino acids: CASSVAGQGQQETQYF. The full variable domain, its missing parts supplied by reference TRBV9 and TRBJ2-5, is DSGVTQTPKHLITATGQRVTLRCSPRSGDLSVYWYQQSLDQGLQFLIQYYNGEERAKGNILERFSAQQFPDLHSELNLSSLELGDSALYFCASSVAGQGQQETQYFGPGTRLLVL.

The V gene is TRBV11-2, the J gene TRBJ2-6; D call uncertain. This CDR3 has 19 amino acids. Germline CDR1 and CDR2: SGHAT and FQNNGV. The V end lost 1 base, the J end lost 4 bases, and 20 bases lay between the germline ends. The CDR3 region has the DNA TGTGCCAGCAGCTTAGTACCAGGACCTCCCTCGTGGGGGGCCAACGTCCTGACTTTC. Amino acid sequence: CASSLVPGPPSWGANVLTF.

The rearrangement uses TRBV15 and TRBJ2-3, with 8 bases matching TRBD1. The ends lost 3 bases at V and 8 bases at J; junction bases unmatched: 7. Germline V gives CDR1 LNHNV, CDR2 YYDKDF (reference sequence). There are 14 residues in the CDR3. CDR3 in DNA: TGTGCCACCAGCAGTCCGGGACAGGCTGGTACGCAGTATTTT. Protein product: CATSSPGQAGTQYF.

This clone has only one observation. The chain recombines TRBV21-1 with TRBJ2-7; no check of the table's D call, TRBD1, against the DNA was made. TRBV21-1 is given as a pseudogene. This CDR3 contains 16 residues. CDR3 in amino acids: CASSKASGQGFYEQYF. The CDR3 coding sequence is TGTGCCAGCAGCAAAGCCTCGGGACAGGGGTTCTACGAGCAGTACTTC.

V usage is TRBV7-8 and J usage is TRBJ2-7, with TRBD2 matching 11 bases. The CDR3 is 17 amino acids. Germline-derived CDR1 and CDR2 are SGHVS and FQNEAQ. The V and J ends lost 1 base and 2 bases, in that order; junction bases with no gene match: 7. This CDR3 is CASSLGGLLAGAYEQYF. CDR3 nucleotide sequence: TGTGCCAGCAGCTTAGGGGGCTTACTAGCGGGGGCCTACGAGCAGTACTTC.

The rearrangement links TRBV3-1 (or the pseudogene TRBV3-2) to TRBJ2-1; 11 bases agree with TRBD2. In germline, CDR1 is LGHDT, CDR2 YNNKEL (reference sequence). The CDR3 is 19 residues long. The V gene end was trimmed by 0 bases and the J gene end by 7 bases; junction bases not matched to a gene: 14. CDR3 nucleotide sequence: TGTGCCAGCAGCCAAGATCTGTCTAGCGGGGGGACCAGTTGGAATGAGCAGTTCTTC. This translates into CASSQDLSSGGTSWNEQFF.